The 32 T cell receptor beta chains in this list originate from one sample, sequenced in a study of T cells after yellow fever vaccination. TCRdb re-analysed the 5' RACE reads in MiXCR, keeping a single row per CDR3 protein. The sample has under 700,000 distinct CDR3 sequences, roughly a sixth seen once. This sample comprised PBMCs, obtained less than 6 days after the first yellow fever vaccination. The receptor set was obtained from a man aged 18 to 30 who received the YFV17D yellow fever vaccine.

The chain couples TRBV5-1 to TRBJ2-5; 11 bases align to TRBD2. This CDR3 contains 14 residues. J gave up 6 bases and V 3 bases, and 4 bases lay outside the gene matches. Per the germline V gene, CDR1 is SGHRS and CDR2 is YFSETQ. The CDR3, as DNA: TGCGCCAGCAGCTCGACTAGCGGGGTAAAGACCCAGTACTTC. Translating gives CASSSTSGVKTQYF.

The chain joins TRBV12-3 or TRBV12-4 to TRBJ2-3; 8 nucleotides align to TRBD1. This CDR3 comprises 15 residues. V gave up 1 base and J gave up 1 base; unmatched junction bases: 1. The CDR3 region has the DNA TGTGCCAGCAGTTTAGGGGGACAGGGCACAGATACGCAGTATTTT. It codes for CASSLGGQGTDTQYF.

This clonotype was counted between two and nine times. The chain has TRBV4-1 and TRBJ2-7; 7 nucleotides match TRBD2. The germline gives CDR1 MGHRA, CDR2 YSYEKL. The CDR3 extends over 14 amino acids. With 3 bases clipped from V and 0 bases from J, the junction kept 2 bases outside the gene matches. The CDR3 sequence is CASSQGGNSYEQYF. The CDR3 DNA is TGCGCCAGCAGCCAGGGGGGGAACTCCTACGAGCAGTACTTC.

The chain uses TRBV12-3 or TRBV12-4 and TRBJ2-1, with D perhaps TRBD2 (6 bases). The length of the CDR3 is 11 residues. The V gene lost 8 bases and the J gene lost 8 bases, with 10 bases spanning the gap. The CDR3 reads CASRTTDEQFF. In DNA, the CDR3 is TGTGCCAGCCGGACTACTGATGAGCAGTTCTTC.

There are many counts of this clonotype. The CDR3 loop reads CASRQGENEKLFF. CDR3 nucleotides: TGTGCCTCAAGACAGGGGGAGAATGAAAAACTGTTTTTT. This chain uses TRBV10-3 with TRBJ1-4; 9 bases align to TRBD1. The V segment lost 11 bases and the J segment 5 bases; nucleotides outside the gene matches: 6. This CDR3 is 13 amino acids long. CDR1 and CDR2 from the germline V gene are ENHRY and SYGVKD.

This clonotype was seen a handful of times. The CDR3: CASSQSRFYGYTF. The CDR3 DNA is TGTGCCAGCAGTCAGTCCAGGTTCTATGGCTACACCTTC. The chain employs TRBV12-3 or TRBV12-4 and TRBJ1-2; no definite D call. V shed 5 bases and J shed 4 bases, with 11 bases lying between them. The CDR3 is 13 residues long.

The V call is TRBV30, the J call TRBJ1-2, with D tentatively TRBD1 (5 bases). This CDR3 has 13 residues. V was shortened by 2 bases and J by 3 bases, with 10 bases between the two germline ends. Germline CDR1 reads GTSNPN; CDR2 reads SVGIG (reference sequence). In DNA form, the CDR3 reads TGTGCCTGGAGTCCCGACAGAGACTATGGCTACACCTTC. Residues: CAWSPDRDYGYTF.

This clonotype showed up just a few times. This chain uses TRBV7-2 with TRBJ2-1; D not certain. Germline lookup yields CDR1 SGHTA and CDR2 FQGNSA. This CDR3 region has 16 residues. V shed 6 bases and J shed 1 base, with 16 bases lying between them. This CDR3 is CASSPKHPLSYNEQFF. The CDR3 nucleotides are TGTGCCAGCAGTCCAAAGCACCCCCTATCCTACAATGAGCAGTTCTTC.

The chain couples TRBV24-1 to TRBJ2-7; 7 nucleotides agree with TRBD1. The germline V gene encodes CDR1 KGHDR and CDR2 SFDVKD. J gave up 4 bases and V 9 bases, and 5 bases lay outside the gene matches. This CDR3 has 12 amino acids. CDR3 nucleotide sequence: TGTGCCACCGTTGACAGGGCTTACGAGCAGTACTTC. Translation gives CATVDRAYEQYF.

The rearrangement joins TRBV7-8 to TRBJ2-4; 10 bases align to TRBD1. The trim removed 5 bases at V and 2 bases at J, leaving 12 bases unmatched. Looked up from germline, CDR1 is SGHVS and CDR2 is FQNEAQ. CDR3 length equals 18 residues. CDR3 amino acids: CASSITGTGESSKNIQYF. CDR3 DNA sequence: TGTGCCAGCAGCATAACCGGGACAGGGGAGAGTTCCAAAAACATTCAGTACTTC.

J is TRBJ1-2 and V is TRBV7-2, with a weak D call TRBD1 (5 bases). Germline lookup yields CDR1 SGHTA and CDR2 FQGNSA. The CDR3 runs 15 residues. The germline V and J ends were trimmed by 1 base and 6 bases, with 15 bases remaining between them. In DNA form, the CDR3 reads TGTGCCAGCAGCTTAGAACGTGGCAGGGCCCATGGCTACACCTTC. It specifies CASSLERGRAHGYTF.

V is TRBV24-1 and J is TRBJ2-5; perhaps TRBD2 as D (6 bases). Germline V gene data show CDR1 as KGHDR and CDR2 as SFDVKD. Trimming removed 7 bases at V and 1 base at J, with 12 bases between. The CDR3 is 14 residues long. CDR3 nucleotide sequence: TGTGCCACCAGGGGGGGAGACACCCAAGAGACCCAGTACTTC. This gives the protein CATRGGDTQETQYF.

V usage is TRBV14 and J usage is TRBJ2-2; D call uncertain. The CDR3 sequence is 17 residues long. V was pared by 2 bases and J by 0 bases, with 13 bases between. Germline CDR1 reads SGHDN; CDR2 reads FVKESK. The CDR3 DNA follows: TGTGCCAGCAGCCAATGGGTCAGCCTCGCGAACACCGGGGAGCTGTTTTTT. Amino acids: CASSQWVSLANTGELFF.

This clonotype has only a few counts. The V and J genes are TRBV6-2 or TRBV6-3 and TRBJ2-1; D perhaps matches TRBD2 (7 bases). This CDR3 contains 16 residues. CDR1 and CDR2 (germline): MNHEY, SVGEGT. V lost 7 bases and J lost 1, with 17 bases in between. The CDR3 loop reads CASITQGGGSYNEQFF. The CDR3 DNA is TGTGCCAGCATTACTCAGGGAGGGGGTTCCTACAATGAGCAGTTCTTC.

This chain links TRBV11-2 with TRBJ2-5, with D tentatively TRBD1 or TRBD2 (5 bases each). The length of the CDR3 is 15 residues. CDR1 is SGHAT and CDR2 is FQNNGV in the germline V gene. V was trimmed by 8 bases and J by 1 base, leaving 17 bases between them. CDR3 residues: CASARPGRSQETQYF. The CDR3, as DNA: TGTGCCAGCGCCCGGCCGGGACGTAGCCAAGAGACCCAGTACTTC.

The CDR3: CASSPSSRGTGELFF. DNA of the CDR3: TGTGCCAGCTCACCAAGCAGCAGGGGGACCGGGGAGCTGTTTTTT. This chain connects TRBV18 to TRBJ2-2, with 7 bases lining up with TRBD1. Trimming at V came to 2 bases and at J to 5 bases, leaving 5 bases not matched to a gene. This CDR3 is built from 15 residues. The germline gives CDR1 KGHSH, CDR2 LQKENI.

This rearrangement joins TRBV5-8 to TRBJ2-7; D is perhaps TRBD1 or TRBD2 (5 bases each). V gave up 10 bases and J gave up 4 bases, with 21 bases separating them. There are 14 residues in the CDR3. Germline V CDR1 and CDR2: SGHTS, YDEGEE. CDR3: CADRAGTDPYEQYF. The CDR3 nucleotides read TGTGCCGACCGAGCCGGGACGGACCCTTACGAGCAGTACTTC.

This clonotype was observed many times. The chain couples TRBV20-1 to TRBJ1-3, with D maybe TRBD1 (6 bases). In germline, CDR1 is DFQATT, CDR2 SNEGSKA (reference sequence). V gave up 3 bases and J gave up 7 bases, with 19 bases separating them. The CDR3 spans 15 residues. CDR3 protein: CSASGTTGYWNTIYF. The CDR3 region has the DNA TGCAGTGCTAGCGGGACAACTGGATACTGGAACACCATATATTTT.

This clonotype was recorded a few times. CDR3 nucleotides: TGTGCCAGCAGCTCGGACAGGGTAGCAGATACGCAGTATTTT. This encodes CASSSDRVADTQYF. The rearrangement links TRBV5-6 to TRBJ2-3, with 8 bases identical to TRBD1. The V gene's germline CDR1 is SGHDT and CDR2 YYEEEE. The CDR3 covers 14 residues. V shed 3 bases and J 4 bases; nucleotides not matched to a gene: 4.

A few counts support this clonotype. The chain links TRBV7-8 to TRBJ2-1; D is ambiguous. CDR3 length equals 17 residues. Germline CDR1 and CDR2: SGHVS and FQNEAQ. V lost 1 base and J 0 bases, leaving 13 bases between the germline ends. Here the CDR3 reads CASSLEFGSSSYNEQFF. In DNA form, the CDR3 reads TGTGCCAGCAGCTTAGAATTTGGCTCCAGCTCCTACAATGAGCAGTTCTTC.

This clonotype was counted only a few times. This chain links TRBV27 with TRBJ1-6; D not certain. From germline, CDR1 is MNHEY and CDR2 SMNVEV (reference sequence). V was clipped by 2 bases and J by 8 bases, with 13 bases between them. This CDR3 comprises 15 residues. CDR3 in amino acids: CASSLRGGMDSPLHF. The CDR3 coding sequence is TGTGCCAGCAGTTTACGTGGTGGCATGGATTCACCCCTCCACTTT.

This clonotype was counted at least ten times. The CDR3 DNA reads TGTGCCAGCAGTTTGGGGCCGGACCAAGTCAAGTATACGCAGTATTTT. Its translation: CASSLGPDQVKYTQYF. The J gene is TRBJ2-3, the V gene TRBV12-3 or TRBV12-4; tentative D call: TRBD1 (5 bases). This CDR3 has 16 amino acids. V was pared by 3 bases and J by 7 bases, with 20 bases between.

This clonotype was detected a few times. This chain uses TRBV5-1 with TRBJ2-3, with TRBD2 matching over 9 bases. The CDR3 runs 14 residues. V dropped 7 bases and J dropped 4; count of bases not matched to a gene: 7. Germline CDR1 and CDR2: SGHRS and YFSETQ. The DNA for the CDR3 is TGCGCCAGCCGCCAGACTAGCGGTTCAGATACGCAGTATTTT. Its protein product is CASRQTSGSDTQYF. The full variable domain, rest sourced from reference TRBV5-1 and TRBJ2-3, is KAGVTQTPRYLIKTRGQQVTLSCSPISGHRSVSWYQQTPGQGLQFLFEYFSETQRNKGNFPGRFSGRQFSNSRSEMNVSTLELGDSALYLCASRQTSGSDTQYFGPGTRLTVL.

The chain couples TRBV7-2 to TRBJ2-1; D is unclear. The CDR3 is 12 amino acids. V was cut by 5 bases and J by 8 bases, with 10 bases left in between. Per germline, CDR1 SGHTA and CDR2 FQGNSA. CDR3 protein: CASSEGLDEQFF. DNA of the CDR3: TGTGCCAGCAGCGAAGGTTTAGATGAGCAGTTCTTC.

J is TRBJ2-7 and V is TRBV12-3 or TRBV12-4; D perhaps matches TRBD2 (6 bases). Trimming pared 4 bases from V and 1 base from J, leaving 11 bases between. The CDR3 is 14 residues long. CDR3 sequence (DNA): TGTGCCAGCAGTTCGGGGGACGGTTCCTACGAGCAGTACTTC. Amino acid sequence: CASSSGDGSYEQYF.

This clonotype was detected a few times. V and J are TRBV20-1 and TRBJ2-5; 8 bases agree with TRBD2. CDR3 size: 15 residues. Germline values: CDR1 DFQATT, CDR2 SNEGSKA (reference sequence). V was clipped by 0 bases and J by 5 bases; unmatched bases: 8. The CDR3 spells CSARDTGGAGETQYF. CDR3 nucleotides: TGCAGTGCTAGAGATACGGGGGGGGCTGGGGAGACCCAGTACTTC.

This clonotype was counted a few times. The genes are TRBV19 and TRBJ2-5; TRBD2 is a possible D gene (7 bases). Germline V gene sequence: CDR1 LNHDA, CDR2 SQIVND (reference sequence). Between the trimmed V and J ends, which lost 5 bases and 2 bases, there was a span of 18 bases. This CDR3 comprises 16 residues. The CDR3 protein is CASSRGASGQQETQYF. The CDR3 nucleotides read TGTGCCAGTAGTCGGGGGGCTAGCGGACAGCAAGAGACCCAGTACTTC.

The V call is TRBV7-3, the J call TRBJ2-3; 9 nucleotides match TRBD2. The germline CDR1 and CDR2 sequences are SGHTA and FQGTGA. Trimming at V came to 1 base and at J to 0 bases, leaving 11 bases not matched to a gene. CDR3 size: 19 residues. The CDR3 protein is CASSLRPAGGTYSTDTQYF. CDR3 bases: TGTGCCAGCAGCTTAAGACCAGCGGGGGGAACTTATAGCACAGATACGCAGTATTTT. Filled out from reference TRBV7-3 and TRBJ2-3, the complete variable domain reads GAGVSQTPSNKVTEKGKYVELRCDPISGHTALYWYRQSLGQGPEFLIYFQGTGAADDSGLPNDRFFAVRPEGSVSTLKIQRTERGDSAVYLCASSLRPAGGTYSTDTQYFGPGTRLTVL.

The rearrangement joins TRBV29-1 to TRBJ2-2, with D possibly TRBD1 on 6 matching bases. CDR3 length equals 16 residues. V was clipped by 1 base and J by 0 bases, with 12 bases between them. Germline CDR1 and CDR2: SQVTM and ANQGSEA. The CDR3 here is CSVEGQGISNTGELFF. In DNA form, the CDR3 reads TGCAGCGTTGAAGGTCAGGGGATTTCGAACACCGGGGAGCTGTTTTTT.

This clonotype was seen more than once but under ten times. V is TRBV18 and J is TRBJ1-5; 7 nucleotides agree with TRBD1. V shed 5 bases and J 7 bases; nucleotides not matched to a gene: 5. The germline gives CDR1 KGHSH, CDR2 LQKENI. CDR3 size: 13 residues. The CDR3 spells CASSNGQDQPQHF. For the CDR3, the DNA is TGTGCCAGCTCAAACGGACAGGACCAGCCCCAGCATTTT.

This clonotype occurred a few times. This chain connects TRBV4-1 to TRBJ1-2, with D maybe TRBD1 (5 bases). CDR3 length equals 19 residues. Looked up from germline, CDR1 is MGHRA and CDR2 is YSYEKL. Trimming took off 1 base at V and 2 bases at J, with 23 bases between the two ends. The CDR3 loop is CASSQVRSRRGRGNYGYTF. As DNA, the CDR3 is TGCGCCAGCAGCCAAGTACGTTCTAGGAGGGGAAGAGGGAACTATGGCTACACCTTC.

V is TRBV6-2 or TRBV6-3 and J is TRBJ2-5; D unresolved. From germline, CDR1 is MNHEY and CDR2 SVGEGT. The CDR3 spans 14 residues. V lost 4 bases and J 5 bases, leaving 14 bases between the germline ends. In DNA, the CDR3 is TGTGCCAGCAGTTTCTTTGGCGGAAGGGAGACCCAGTACTTC. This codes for CASSFFGGRETQYF.